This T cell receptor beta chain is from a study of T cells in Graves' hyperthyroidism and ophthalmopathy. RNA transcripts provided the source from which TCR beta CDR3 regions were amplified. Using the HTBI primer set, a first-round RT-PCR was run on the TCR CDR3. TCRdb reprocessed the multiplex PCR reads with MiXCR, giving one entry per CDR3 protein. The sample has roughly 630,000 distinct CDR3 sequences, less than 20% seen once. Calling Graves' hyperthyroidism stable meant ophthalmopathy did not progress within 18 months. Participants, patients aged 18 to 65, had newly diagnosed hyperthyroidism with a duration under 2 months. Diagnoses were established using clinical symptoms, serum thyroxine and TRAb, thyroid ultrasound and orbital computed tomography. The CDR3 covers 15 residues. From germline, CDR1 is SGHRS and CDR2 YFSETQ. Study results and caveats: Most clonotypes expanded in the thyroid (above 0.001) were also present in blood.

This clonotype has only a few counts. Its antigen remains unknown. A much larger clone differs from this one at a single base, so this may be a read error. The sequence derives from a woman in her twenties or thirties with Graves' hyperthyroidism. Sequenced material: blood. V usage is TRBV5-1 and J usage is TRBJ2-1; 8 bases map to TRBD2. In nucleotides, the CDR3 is TGCGCCAGCAGCTTGACTAGCGGCATCTACAATGAGCAGCTCTTC. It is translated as CASSLTSGIYNEQLF.